The 18 T cell receptor beta chains listed next were all sequenced from one sample in a study of blood T cells in healthy people across ages. A second about 7 to 11 cycle PCR used barcoded and J-beta primers. One entry per CDR3 protein, called by TCRdb with MiXCR from the 5' RACE reads. Among about 730,000 distinct CDR3 sequences listed, around 40% were seen once. Sequencing input: blood. All receptors derive from a woman aged 55 to 70 in good health.

This chain's CDR3 is CSVEKTGALQETQYF. CDR3 sequence (DNA): TGCAGCGTTGAGAAGACAGGGGCCTTACAAGAGACCCAGTACTTC. J is TRBJ2-5 and V is TRBV29-1; 8 bases are a match to TRBD1. The CDR3 has 15 amino acids. Per the germline V gene, CDR1 is SQVTM and CDR2 is ANQGSEA. V shed 3 bases and J 2 bases; nucleotides not matched to a gene: 8.

The chain recombines TRBV19 with TRBJ1-5; D gene unclear. Trimming shortened V by 6 bases and J by 4 bases, and 16 bases separated the two germline ends. The germline gives CDR1 LNHDA, CDR2 SQIVND (reference sequence). CDR3 length equals 15 residues. The CDR3 here is CASRGSKGGNQPQHF. The CDR3 DNA reads TGTGCCAGTAGGGGCTCTAAAGGCGGGAATCAGCCCCAGCATTTT.

The chain has TRBV7-3 and TRBJ1-1; D unresolved. V was trimmed by 3 bases and J by 4 bases, leaving 9 bases between them. There are 13 residues in the CDR3. Germline values: CDR1 SGHTA, CDR2 FQGTGA. CDR3 protein: CASSFTDRTEAFF. The CDR3 DNA sequence: TGTGCCAGCAGCTTTACAGATCGCACTGAAGCTTTCTTT.

The V gene is TRBV20-1, the J gene TRBJ2-1; tentatively, D is TRBD2 (6 bases). The CDR3 has 16 amino acids. Deletions cut 1 base from V and 6 bases from J, with 19 bases between. Germline CDR1 reads DFQATT; CDR2 reads SNEGSKA (reference sequence). CDR3 sequence reads: CSARGREIIPGNEQFF. In DNA, the CDR3 is TGCAGTGCTAGAGGGAGGGAGATAATCCCGGGCAATGAGCAGTTCTTC.

The chain employs TRBV21-1 and TRBJ2-6; TRBD1 is taken as the D call from the table, unchecked against the DNA. TRBV21-1 is termed a pseudogene. This CDR3 comprises 14 residues. The CDR3: CATPIGSGANVLTF. In DNA, the CDR3 is TGTGCCACCCCCATCGGATCTGGGGCCAACGTCCTGACTTTC.

This clonotype has just a few counts. J is TRBJ2-1 and V is TRBV6-2 or TRBV6-3; maybe TRBD2 (6 bases). CDR3 length: 13 amino acids. The germline V gene encodes CDR1 MNHEY and CDR2 SVGEGT. V lost 10 bases and J lost 0, with 10 bases in between. The CDR3 region has the DNA TGTGCCACTGAGACTAGCTCCTACAATGAGCAGTTCTTC. This encodes CATETSSYNEQFF.

This chain joins TRBV27 and TRBJ2-4, with D hard to call. This CDR3 spans 15 amino acids. Deletions cut 3 bases from V and 6 bases from J, with 15 bases between. Germline values: CDR1 MNHEY, CDR2 SMNVEV (reference sequence). CDR3 coding DNA: TGTGCCAGCAGTTTGGCGGCAGAACTGGGAAACATTCAGTACTTC. Translated: CASSLAAELGNIQYF.

The rearrangement links TRBV6-6 to TRBJ2-1; tentatively, D is TRBD2 (5 bases). V was shortened by 10 bases and J by 0 bases, with 13 bases between the two germline ends. The germline V gene has CDR1 MNHNY and CDR2 SVGAGI (reference sequence). The CDR3 consists of 14 residues. CDR3 coding DNA: TGTGCCATTGGCGGGCCTGCCTCCTACAATGAGCAGTTCTTC. It codes for CAIGGPASYNEQFF.

This clonotype was detected a few times. The V call is TRBV20-1, the J call TRBJ2-5; D gene ambiguous. Germline V CDR1 and CDR2: DFQATT, SNEGSKA (reference sequence). The CDR3 length is 15 residues. Trimming took off 3 bases at V and 0 bases at J, with 14 bases between the two ends. As DNA, the CDR3 is TGCAGTGCTAGTGGTAAGACGGCGTACCAAGAGACCCAGTACTTC. It specifies CSASGKTAYQETQYF.

This clonotype was counted a few times. This sequence joins TRBV20-1 and TRBJ1-2; possible D gene TRBD1, 6 bases. Trimming left V 6 bases short and J 4 bases short, with 18 bases between. This CDR3 spans 14 amino acids. Germline V CDR1 and CDR2: DFQATT, SNEGSKA (reference sequence). The CDR3 sequence is CSAQARGWVYGYTF. CDR3 DNA: TGCAGTGCGCAGGCCAGGGGCTGGGTCTATGGCTACACCTTC.

This clonotype was recorded once. The chain links TRBV5-1 to TRBJ2-7; no clear D gene. The germline V gene has CDR1 SGHRS and CDR2 YFSETQ. The CDR3 runs 13 residues. V lost 6 bases and J lost 3, with 13 bases in between. The CDR3 nucleotides read TGCGCCAGCAACTATCCGGAACTCTACGAGCAGTACTTC. Translating it yields CASNYPELYEQYF.

The V and J genes are TRBV4-3 and TRBJ2-5; TRBD1 matches at 8 bases. The DNA end is a closer match to TRBJ2-7, so the J assignment may be wrong. CDR1 and CDR2 (germline): LGHNA, YSLEER. The CDR3 length is 14 residues. Written as DNA, the CDR3 is TGCGCCAGCAGCCAAGATGGAGACAGGGGCGAGCAGTACTTC. Its translation is CASSQDGDRGEQYF.

This clonotype was counted a single time. The V gene is TRBV29-1, the J gene TRBJ2-5, with 13 bases matching TRBD2. The CDR3 sequence is 15 residues long. Germline V gene data show CDR1 as SQVTM and CDR2 as ANQGSEA. V lost 4 bases, J lost 1 base, and 3 bases stayed unmatched. CDR3 loop: CSVVTSGGTQETQYF. CDR3 nucleotides: TGCAGCGTTGTGACTAGCGGGGGGACCCAAGAGACCCAGTACTTC.

The chain employs TRBV11-2 and TRBJ2-1; TRBD1 or TRBD2 may be the D gene (6 bases each). Trimming cost V 0 bases and J 6 bases, with 15 bases left between them. The germline V gene encodes CDR1 SGHAT and CDR2 FQNNGV. The CDR3 consists of 16 residues. The CDR3 DNA reads TGTGCCAGCAGCTTAGATGAAGTAGGAGGGGGCAATGAGCAGTTCTTC. Translating it yields CASSLDEVGGGNEQFF. Using reference TRBV11-2 and TRBJ2-1 for the parts outside the CDR3, the full variable domain is EAGVAQSPRYKIIEKRQSVAFWCNPISGHATLYWYQQILGQGPKLLIQFQNNGVVDDSQLPKDRFSAERLKGVDSTLKIQPAKLEDSAVYLCASSLDEVGGGNEQFFGPGTRLTVL.

This clonotype occurred a few times. The chain is built from TRBV7-3 and TRBJ2-7; perhaps TRBD1 as D (6 bases). CDR3 length equals 13 residues. CDR1 and CDR2 (germline): SGHTA, FQGTGA. V was clipped by 5 bases and J by 3 bases, with 11 bases between them. The CDR3 is CASSVQGGYEQYF. CDR3 nucleotide sequence: TGTGCCAGCAGCGTACAGGGCGGCTACGAGCAGTACTTC.

V gene TRBV7-2 combines with J gene TRBJ2-1; D is possibly TRBD1 (5 bases). The tail of the sequence fits TRBJ2-7 better, so the J call may be wrong. From germline, CDR1 is SGHTA and CDR2 FQGNSA. This CDR3 spans 14 amino acids. In DNA, the CDR3 is TGTGCCAGCAGCCCCCCGGGCGGACACAATGAGCAGTACTTC. It encodes CASSPPGGHNEQYF.

This clonotype was seen only a few times. CDR3: CASSPGLAGGPVSYNEQFF. The CDR3 DNA reads as TGTGCCAGCAGCCCTGGACTAGCGGGGGGGCCAGTATCCTACAATGAGCAGTTCTTC. The rearrangement joins TRBV9 to TRBJ2-1, with TRBD2 matching 15 bases. The CDR3 sequence is 19 residues long. J gave up 1 base and V 4 bases, and 9 bases lay outside the gene matches. The V gene's germline CDR1 is SGDLS and CDR2 YYNGEE.

The rearrangement links TRBV9 to TRBJ2-3; D ambiguous. The germline V gene encodes CDR1 SGDLS and CDR2 YYNGEE. V dropped 2 bases and J dropped 0 bases, with 13 bases sitting between them. The CDR3 length is 16 residues. The CDR3 coding sequence is TGTGCCAGCAGCGTTGGTACCAGACCTAGCACAGATACGCAGTATTTT. This encodes CASSVGTRPSTDTQYF.